The T cell receptor (beta chain) described here comes from a study of T cell repertoires in cytomegalovirus infection. Using its own MiXCR run on the reads, TCRdb lists one record per CDR3 protein. Of 150,000 to 200,000 distinct CDR3 sequences detected, approximately 17% appear once; the ten largest clones hold roughly 20%. Regarding the study as a whole: Frequencies of public TCR beta families were cumulated, and this identified carriers of CMV plus the relevant HLA.

This clonotype was seen a handful of times. What it binds is not known. CDR1 is MGHRA, CDR2 YSYEKL, per germline. This CDR3 is built from 15 residues. Trimming stripped 0 bases from V and 7 bases from J, with 15 bases between. Sequencing used CD8+ T cells from PBMCs. This TCR came from a human donor in good health (CMV status not recorded). Some clones in this sample may be carry-over from other donors' samples. V gene TRBV4-1 combines with J gene TRBJ1-2, with a possible D match to TRBD1 (5 bases). CDR3 sequence (DNA): TGCGCCAGCAGCCAAGATTGGGGGGGGACCTTTGGCTACACCTTC. Its protein is CASSQDWGGTFGYTF.